Listed below are T cell receptor beta chains from one sample, sequenced in a study of cytomegalovirus exposure and HLA in healthy donors. The protocol was immunoSEQ multiplex PCR, while the TCRdb copy is restricted to in-frame clones and leaves out a portion. The sample records about 160,000 clones, about three fifths being singletons. The sequenced material came from PBMCs. All receptors come from a woman between 55 and 75 years old in good health and CMV-seropositive. Both conserved end residues are part of each CDR3. The D gene is left open where the match is weak. Only some rows state a clone size, as once, few, many or a class for expanded clones.

TGTGCCAGCAGTGAAGGGGACTGGCTCCAAGAGACCCAGTACTTC CASSEGDWLQETQYF TRBV2 . TRBJ2-5 .
TGTGCCATCAGACCAGACAGGGCGGGTGGAAACACCATATATTTT CAIRPDRAGGNTIYF TRBV10-3 . TRBJ1-3 TRBD1
TGCGCCACCTATAACAGGGGGGGGGAGCAGTTCTTC CATYNRGGEQFF TRBV5-1 . TRBJ2-1 .
TGTGCCAGCAGGGACCCGGGAGGGCCTTACGAGCAGTACTTC CASRDPGGPYEQYF TRBV2 once TRBJ2-7 TRBD2
TGTGCCAGCAGTAAAGGACCAAGGAGCTCTGGAAACACCATATATTTT CASSKGPRSSGNTIYF TRBV6-1 . TRBJ1-3 .
TGTGCCAGCAGCACCGGAGGGCTAGCGGGAGAGGGGGAGCAGTACTTC CASSTGGLAGEGEQYF TRBV5-4 . TRBJ2-5 TRBD2
TGTGCCAGCAGCTTGGGACTAGCGGGTATGTATGAGCAGTTCTTC CASSLGLAGMYEQFF TRBV7-8 few TRBJ2-1 TRBD2
TGCGCCAGCAGCTCCAGATCAGAGGCGGATACGCAGTATTTT CASSSRSEADTQYF TRBV5-1 . TRBJ2-3 .
TGTGCCAGCAGTTTTGCGGGAGACTACGAGCAGTACTTC CASSFAGDYEQYF TRBV27 . TRBJ2-7 TRBD2
TGTGCCAGTAGGCCTAGCGGATTGGGGAAACCCGGGGAGCTGTTTTTT CASRPSGLGKPGELFF TRBV19 few TRBJ2-2 TRBD2
TGCAGCGTTGTGCCATTAGATCTTAACTATGGCTACACCTTC CSVVPLDLNYGYTF TRBV29-1 . TRBJ1-2 .
TGTGCCAGCAGCAACGCAGGGGGCAGTGACTATGGCTACACCTTC CASSNAGGSDYGYTF TRBV11-1 . TRBJ1-2 TRBD1
TGTGCCAGCAGCTCACGGATGACGGCGGATGAAAAACTGTTTTTT CASSSRMTADEKLFF TRBV7-8 . TRBJ1-4 .
TGCGCCAGCAGCTTGGGAGGTCTTGGCGGGGGAAGCTCTGGGGCCAACGTCCTGACTTTC CASSLGGLGGGSSGANVLTF TRBV5-1 few TRBJ2-6 TRBD2
TGCGCCAGCAGGGACACAGAGAACACTGAAGCTTTCTTT CASRDTENTEAFF TRBV10-1 few TRBJ1-1 .
TGTGCCAGCAGCCCCGGGACAGGGAGCAATGAGCAGTTCTTC CASSPGTGSNEQFF TRBV7-3 . TRBJ2-1 TRBD1
TGTGCCAGCAGCGCGGGAGGGGCAGGACCGACCACAGATACGCAGTATTTT CASSAGGAGPTTDTQYF TRBV9 . TRBJ2-3 TRBD2